This TCR beta chain was sequenced for a study of blood T cell repertoires in COVID-19. Study in general: Some COVID-19 samples were acute and others convalescent; all came from the United States, Italy and Spain. From T cells, B-cell-depleted T cells, or PBMCs came the material, which was cDNA or gDNA.

Sequencing used immunoSEQ multiplex PCR; TCRdb keeps in-frame clones, though not all of them. Here the sample spans roughly 200,000 clones, around 90% being singletons. Germline CDR1 reads LGHDT; CDR2 reads YNNKEL (reference sequence). V shed 4 bases and J shed 8 bases, with 8 bases lying between them. CDR3 length: 12 amino acids. The sequence came from a man between 40 and 49 years old with active or convalescent COVID-19. The sample comprised peripheral blood. V gene TRBV3-1 (or the pseudogene TRBV3-2) combines with J gene TRBJ1-4; TRBD1 might be the D (6 bases). The CDR3 DNA reads TGTGCCAGCAGCCCAGGGGCGGAAAAACTGTTTTTT. It codes for CASSPGAEKLFF.